Presented here are 10 T cell receptor beta chains from one specimen sequenced in a study of identical twins. TCRdb re-called the 5' RACE reads with MiXCR, one entry per CDR3 protein. This table holds 400,000 to 500,000 distinct CDR3 sequences, about a fifth found once. The sequencing sample was made of naive T cells sorted from blood. The source of these receptors is a man in his fifties or sixties in good health.

The V and J genes are TRBV7-2 and TRBJ2-1; maybe TRBD2 (7 bases). Trimming cost V 5 bases and J 14 bases, with 19 bases left between them. CDR3 length equals 13 residues. Germline loops: CDR1 SGHTA, CDR2 FQGNSA. CDR3 nucleotides: TGTGCCAGCAGCCAGGGGTACCGACTAGCTGAGTTCTTC. Protein sequence: CASSQGYRLAEFF.

In this sample, this clonotype turned up a few times. The rearrangement links TRBV5-1 to TRBJ2-7; D is tentatively TRBD1 or TRBD2 (5 bases each). The CDR3 extends over 15 amino acids. Germline V gene data show CDR1 as SGHRS and CDR2 as YFSETQ. V dropped 0 bases and J dropped 0 bases, with 10 bases sitting between them. In nucleotides, the CDR3 is TGCGCCAGCAGCTTGGGGGACGCAAGCTCCTACGAGCAGTACTTC. It translates to CASSLGDASSYEQYF.

This clonotype appeared many times. The CDR3 sequence is CASSQVFDVNTEAFF. The CDR3 DNA reads TGTGCCAGCAGCCAAGTCTTCGACGTGAACACTGAAGCTTTCTTT. The chain recombines TRBV4-2 with TRBJ1-1; D gene ambiguous. The CDR3 consists of 15 residues. V lost 1 base and J lost 0, with 9 bases in between. Germline V gene sequence: CDR1 LGHNA, CDR2 YNFKEQ.

This clonotype has at least ten counts. This chain joins TRBV6-5 and TRBJ2-3; D possibly corresponds to TRBD1 (5 bases). Germline V gene sequence: CDR1 MNHEY, CDR2 SVGAGI. The CDR3 runs 15 residues. V dropped 0 bases and J dropped 1 base, with 8 bases sitting between them. The CDR3 sequence: CASSYSGARTDTQYF. CDR3 sequence (DNA): TGTGCCAGCAGTTACTCTGGGGCCCGCACAGATACGCAGTATTTT.

J is TRBJ2-2 and V is TRBV29-1; D not certain. Trimming left V 6 bases short and J 0 bases short, with 11 bases between. Germline CDR1 SQVTM, CDR2 ANQGSEA. The CDR3 extends over 14 amino acids. The CDR3 reads CSVTTITNTGELFF. The CDR3 DNA reads TGCAGCGTCACTACCATTACGAACACCGGGGAGCTGTTTTTT.

This clonotype was seen a few times. This chain links TRBV5-1 with TRBJ2-3; TRBD2 matches 14 bases. Trimming took 0 bases from V and 0 from J; bases not matched to a gene: 6. Germline V gene data show CDR1 as SGHRS and CDR2 as YFSETQ. CDR3 length: 19 amino acids. CDR3 sequence: CASSLGLAGGPGSTDTQYF. CDR3 DNA: TGCGCCAGCAGCTTGGGACTAGCGGGGGGGCCTGGGAGCACAGATACGCAGTATTTT.

This chain connects TRBV5-1 to TRBJ2-1, with D perhaps TRBD1 (5 bases). V lost 5 bases, J lost 8 bases, and 20 bases lay in between. The CDR3 extends over 15 amino acids. The germline V gene has CDR1 SGHRS and CDR2 YFSETQ. The CDR3 DNA sequence: TGCGCCAGCAGAGAGGATATACAGGTCTTTTATGAGCAGTTCTTC. Protein product: CASREDIQVFYEQFF.

This clonotype is a singleton in its sample. The V call is TRBV14, the J call TRBJ2-7, with 9 bases that match TRBD1. The CDR3 sequence is 15 residues long. Per the germline V gene, CDR1 is SGHDN and CDR2 is FVKESK. J gave up 0 bases and V 1 base, and 1 base lay outside the gene matches. Written as DNA, the CDR3 is TGTGCCAGCAGCCAAGGGGGACAGGGCTCCTACGAGCAGTACTTC. This gives the protein CASSQGGQGSYEQYF.

This sequence joins TRBV6-2 or TRBV6-3 and TRBJ2-1, with 7 positions matching TRBD2. CDR3 length: 14 residues. Germline CDR1 is MNHEY and CDR2 is SVGEGT. V trimming: 5 bases; J trimming: 6 bases; junction bases outside the gene matches: 7. CDR3 sequence: CASSSPGGPNEQFF. CDR3 in DNA: TGTGCCAGCAGTAGTCCGGGAGGACCCAATGAGCAGTTCTTC.

This clonotype was seen ten or more times. The chain carries TRBV9 and TRBJ1-6, with no clear D. This CDR3 has 15 residues. Trimming removed 4 bases from V and 12 bases from J, with 20 bases in between. Germline V gene lookup returns CDR1 SGDLS and CDR2 YYNGEE. The CDR3 reads CASSPQGSAIGPLHF. Written as DNA, the CDR3 is TGTGCCAGCAGCCCCCAAGGTTCGGCTATCGGACCCCTCCACTTT.